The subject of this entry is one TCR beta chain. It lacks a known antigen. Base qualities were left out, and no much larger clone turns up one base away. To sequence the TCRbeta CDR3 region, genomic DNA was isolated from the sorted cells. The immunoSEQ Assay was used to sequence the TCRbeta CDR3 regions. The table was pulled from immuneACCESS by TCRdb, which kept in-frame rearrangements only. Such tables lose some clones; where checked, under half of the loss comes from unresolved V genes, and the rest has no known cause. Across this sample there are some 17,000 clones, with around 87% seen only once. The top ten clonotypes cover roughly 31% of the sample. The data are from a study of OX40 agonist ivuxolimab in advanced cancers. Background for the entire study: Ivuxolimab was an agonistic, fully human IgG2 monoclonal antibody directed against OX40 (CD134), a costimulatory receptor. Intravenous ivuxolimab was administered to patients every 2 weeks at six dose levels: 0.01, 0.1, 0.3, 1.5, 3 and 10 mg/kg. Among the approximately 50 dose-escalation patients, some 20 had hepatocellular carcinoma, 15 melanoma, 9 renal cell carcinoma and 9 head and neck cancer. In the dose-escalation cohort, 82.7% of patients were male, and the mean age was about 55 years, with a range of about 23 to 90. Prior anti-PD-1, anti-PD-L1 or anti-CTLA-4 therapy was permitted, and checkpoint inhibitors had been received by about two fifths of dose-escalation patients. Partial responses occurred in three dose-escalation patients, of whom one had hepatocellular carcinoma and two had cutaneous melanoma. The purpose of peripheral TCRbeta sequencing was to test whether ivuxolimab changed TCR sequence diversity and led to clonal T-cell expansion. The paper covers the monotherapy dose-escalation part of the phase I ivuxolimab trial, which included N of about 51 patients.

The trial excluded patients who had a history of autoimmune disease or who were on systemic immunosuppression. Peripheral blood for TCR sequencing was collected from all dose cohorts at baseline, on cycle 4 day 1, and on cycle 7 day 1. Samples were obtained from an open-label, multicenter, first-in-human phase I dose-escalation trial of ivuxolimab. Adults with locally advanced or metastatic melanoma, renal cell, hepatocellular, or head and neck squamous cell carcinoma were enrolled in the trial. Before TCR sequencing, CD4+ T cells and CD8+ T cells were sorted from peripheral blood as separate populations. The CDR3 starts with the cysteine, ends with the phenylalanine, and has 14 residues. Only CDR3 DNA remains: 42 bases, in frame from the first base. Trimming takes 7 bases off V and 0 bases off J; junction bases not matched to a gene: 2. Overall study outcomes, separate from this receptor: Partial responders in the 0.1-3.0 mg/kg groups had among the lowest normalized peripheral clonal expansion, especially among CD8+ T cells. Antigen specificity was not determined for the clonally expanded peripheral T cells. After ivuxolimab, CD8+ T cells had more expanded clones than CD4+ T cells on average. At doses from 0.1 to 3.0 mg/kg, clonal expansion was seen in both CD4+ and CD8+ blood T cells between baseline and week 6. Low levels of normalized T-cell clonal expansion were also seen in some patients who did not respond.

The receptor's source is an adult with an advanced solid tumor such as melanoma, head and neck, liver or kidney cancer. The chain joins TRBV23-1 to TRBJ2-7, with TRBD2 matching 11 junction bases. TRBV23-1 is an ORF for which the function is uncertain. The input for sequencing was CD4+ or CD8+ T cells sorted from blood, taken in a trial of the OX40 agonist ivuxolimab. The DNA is TGCGCCAGCAAAACTAGCGGGAGCTCCTACGAGCAGTACTTC. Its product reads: CASKTSGSSYEQYF.